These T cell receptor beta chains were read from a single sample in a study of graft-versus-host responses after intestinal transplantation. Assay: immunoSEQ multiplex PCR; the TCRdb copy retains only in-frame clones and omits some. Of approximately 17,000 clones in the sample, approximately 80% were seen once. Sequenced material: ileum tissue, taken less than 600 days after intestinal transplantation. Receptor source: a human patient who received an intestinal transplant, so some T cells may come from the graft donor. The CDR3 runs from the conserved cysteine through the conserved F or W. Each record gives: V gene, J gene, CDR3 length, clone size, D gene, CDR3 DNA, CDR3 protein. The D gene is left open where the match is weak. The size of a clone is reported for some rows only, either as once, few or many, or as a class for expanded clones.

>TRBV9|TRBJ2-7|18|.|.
TGTGCCAGCAGCGTAGGGAAGAGTGGACAACAGAGCTCCTACGAGCAGTACTTC
CASSVGKSGQQSSYEQYF
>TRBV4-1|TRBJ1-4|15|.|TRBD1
TGCGCCAGCAGCCAAGTCGGACAGGGGCGCGAAAAACTGTTTTTT
CASSQVGQGREKLFF
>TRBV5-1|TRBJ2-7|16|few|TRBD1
TGCGCCAGTACGAGGGGATCCGGGACAGGGGGCTACGAGCAGTACTTC
CASTRGSGTGGYEQYF
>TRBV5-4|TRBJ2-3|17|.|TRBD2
TGTGCCAGCAGCCTCCGGACTAGCGGGGGGTTCACAGATACGCAGTATTTT
CASSLRTSGGFTDTQYF
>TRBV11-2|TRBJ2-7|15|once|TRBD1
TGTGCCAGCAGCATTGACAGGGGAAGCTCCTACGAGCAGTACTTC
CASSIDRGSSYEQYF
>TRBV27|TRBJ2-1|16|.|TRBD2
TGTGCCAGCAGTCCTCCGGGACTAGCGGGTTCCAATGAGCAGTTCTTC
CASSPPGLAGSNEQFF
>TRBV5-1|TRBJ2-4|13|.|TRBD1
TGCGCCAGCAGCACAGGACAGGGAAACATTCAGTACTTC
CASSTGQGNIQYF
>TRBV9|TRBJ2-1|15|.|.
TGTGCCAGCAGCGTAGCCCCTTTGGTTTACAATGAGCAGTTCTTC
CASSVAPLVYNEQFF
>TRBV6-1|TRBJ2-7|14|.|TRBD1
TGTGCCAGCAGTGAAGGGGACAGGGAGGGCGAGCAGTACTTC
CASSEGDREGEQYF
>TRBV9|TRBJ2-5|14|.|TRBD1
TGTGCCAGCAGCGCGACAGGGGCTCAAGAGACCCAGTACTTC
CASSATGAQETQYF
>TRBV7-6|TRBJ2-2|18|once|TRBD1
TGTGCCAGCAGCTTAGACCGGGACAGGGGGCAGCACACCGGGGAGCTGTTTTTT
CASSLDRDRGQHTGELFF
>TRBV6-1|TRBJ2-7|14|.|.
TGTGCCAGCACCGAAACTGGGGCGCGAAACGAGCAGTACTTC
CASTETGARNEQYF
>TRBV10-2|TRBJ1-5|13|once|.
TGCGCCAGCAGTCTCGGTCCGACTCAGCCCCAGCATTTT
CASSLGPTQPQHF
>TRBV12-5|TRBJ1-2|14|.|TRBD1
TGTGCTAGTGGTCCGGGACAGGGAACCTATGGCTACACCTTC
CASGPGQGTYGYTF
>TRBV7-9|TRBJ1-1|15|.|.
TGTGCCAGCAGCGAGCGGGTAGGGGGGAACACTGAAGCTTTCTTT
CASSERVGGNTEAFF
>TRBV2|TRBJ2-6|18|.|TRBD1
TGTGCCAGCAGTAGACAGGGGGCTGGGGCCTCTGGGGCCAACGTCCTGACTTTC
CASSRQGAGASGANVLTF
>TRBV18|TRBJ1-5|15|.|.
TGTGCCAGCTCACCCGGGACGGACGACAATCAGCCCCAGCATTTT
CASSPGTDDNQPQHF
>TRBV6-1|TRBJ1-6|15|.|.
TGTGCCAGCAGTGGAATCGAGGGGGGGTCTTCACCCCTCCACTTT
CASSGIEGGSSPLHF
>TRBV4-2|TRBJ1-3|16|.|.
TGTGCCAGCAGCCTCGGACTCGTCCTCTCTGGAAACACCATATATTTT
CASSLGLVLSGNTIYF